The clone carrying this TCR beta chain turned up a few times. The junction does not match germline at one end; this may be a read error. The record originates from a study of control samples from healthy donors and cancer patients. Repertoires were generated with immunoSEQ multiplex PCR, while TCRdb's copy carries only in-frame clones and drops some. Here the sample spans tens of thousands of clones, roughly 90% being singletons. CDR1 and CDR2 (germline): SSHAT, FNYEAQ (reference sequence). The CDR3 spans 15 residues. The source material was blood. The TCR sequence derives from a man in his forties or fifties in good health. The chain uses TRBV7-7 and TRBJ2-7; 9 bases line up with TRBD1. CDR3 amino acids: CASSLGGQGSYEQYF. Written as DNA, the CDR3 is TGTGCTAGCAGCTTAGGGGGACAGGGCTCCTACGAGCAGTACTTC.